This T cell receptor (beta chain) originates from a study of shared clonotypes between healthy human individuals. Regarding the study as a whole: Generation of non-shared clonotypes was less probable than generation of clonotypes shared by all four donors. Sequencing depth was a factor that was expected to affect clonotype sharing among donors. Sorted-subset sequencing, rarefaction showed, was incomplete despite large depth. It was only blood that was sampled, and tissue repertoires likely differ.

Concerning this clone itself: What it binds is unknown.

The germline V gene has CDR1 SEHNR and CDR2 FQNEAQ (reference sequence). The CDR3 covers 15 residues. V shed 5 bases and J 0 bases; nucleotides not matched to a gene: 6. Clones were read by immunoSEQ multiplex PCR, and TCRdb kept only the in-frame ones, dropping some. The sample yields about 680,000 clones, more than 70% seen once. The chain has TRBV7-9 and TRBJ2-7, with 8 bases identical to TRBD1. Sequencing was done on a sample of memory CD4+ T cells sorted from blood. Sample subset: CD45RA-negative fraction. The origin of this receptor is a woman aged 25 to 39 in good health. CDR3 DNA: TGTGCCAGCAGCCGGGACAGGAGCCGCTCCTACGAGCAGTACTTC. Residues: CASSRDRSRSYEQYF.